This T cell receptor beta chain was sequenced during a study of blood T cell repertoires in COVID-19. About the research overall: T cells, B-cell-depleted T cells, or PBMCs supplied cDNA or gDNA.

In the authors' workflow: How many nucleated cells were present was estimated from reference gene primer amplification. Profiling relied on immunoSEQ multiplex PCR, and the TCRdb table lists in-frame clones only, not all of them. That table supplies the V and J calls and clone size; D and trimming were determined from the DNA. The sample has about 160,000 clones; approximately 80% are singletons. The germline CDR1 and CDR2 sequences are SEHNR and FQNEAQ (reference sequence). The CDR3 loop spans 14 amino acids. V was shortened by 3 bases and J by 7 bases, with 12 bases between the two germline ends. Clinical histories supplied by participants themselves formed the basis of cohort assignment.

J is TRBJ1-4 and V is TRBV7-9; unclear D gene. The receptor's source is a woman in her forties or fifties who had recovered from COVID-19. Sequencing was carried out using PBMCs or T cells enriched from blood (not recorded which). The DNA for the CDR3 is TGTGCCAGCAGCTTCGACGGAGGTAGTGAAAAACTGTTTTTT. This gives the protein CASSFDGGSEKLFF.